These T cell receptor beta chains were read from a single sample in a study of T-cell memory formation after mild COVID-19. TCRdb redid the calling of the 5' RACE reads with MiXCR, one entry per CDR3 protein. Of approximately 350,000 distinct CDR3 sequences in the sample, around 27% were seen once. Input material: PBMCs or a T cell subset sorted from them (not recorded which). The receptors derive from an adult woman who had mild COVID-19 (a few samples of this study predate the infection). Cell type and time point are not known. CDR3s include the opening cysteine and the closing phenylalanine or tryptophan. A D gene is named only where the DNA matches it firmly. Expanded clones are given a class, and other clones once, few, many or no size at all.

>14|TRBD2|TRBV7-9|TRBJ2-2|few
CASDGGIDTGELFF
TGTGCCAGCGACGGGGGGATAGACACCGGGGAGCTGTTTTTT
>14|TRBD1|TRBV24-1|TRBJ1-2|NA
CATSDSRQGYGYTF
TGTGCCACCAGTGATTCCCGACAGGGGTATGGCTACACCTTC
>16|NA|TRBV4-2|TRBJ2-2|few
CASSLSGGPDTGELFF
TGTGCCAGCAGCCTATCGGGGGGCCCAGACACCGGGGAGCTGTTTTTT
>18|NA|TRBV5-1|TRBJ2-7|NA
CASSLWGGTDLSSYEQYF
TGCGCCAGCAGCTTATGGGGCGGGACAGATCTGAGCTCCTACGAGCAGTACTTC
>17|TRBD1|TRBV3-1|TRBJ2-3|few
CASSRMGYDRGTDTQYF
TGTGCCAGCAGCCGCATGGGGTACGACAGGGGCACAGATACGCAGTATTTT
>13|NA|TRBV11-2|TRBJ1-1|NA
CASSLQRNTEAFF
TGTGCCAGCAGCTTACAGAGGAACACTGAAGCTTTCTTT
>14|NA|TRBV2|TRBJ2-3|NA
CASSGRGNTDTQYF
TGTGCCAGCAGTGGTCGGGGGAACACAGATACGCAGTATTTT
>14|NA|TRBV20-1|TRBJ2-2|NA
CSAKGSTNTGELFF
TGCAGTGCCAAGGGATCTACTAACACCGGGGAGCTGTTTTTT
>14|NA|TRBV12-3/TRBV12-4|TRBJ2-5|few
CASRHEQGPGTQYF
TGTGCCAGCAGGCACGAGCAGGGGCCTGGGACCCAGTACTTC
>15|TRBD2|TRBV20-1|TRBJ2-7|NA
CSAREVAGVSYEQYF
TGCAGTGCTAGAGAGGTAGCGGGAGTCTCCTACGAGCAGTACTTC
>18|TRBD1|TRBV3-1|TRBJ2-2|NA
CASSQEFPGQGYTGELFF
TGTGCCAGCAGCCAAGAATTTCCGGGACAGGGTTACACCGGGGAGCTGTTTTTT
>15|NA|TRBV7-2|TRBJ1-5|NA
CASSIVERASQPQHF
TGTGCCAGCAGTATCGTGGAGAGGGCGAGTCAGCCCCAGCATTTT
>13|NA|TRBV15|TRBJ1-5|NA
CATSRDFNQPQHF
TGTGCCACCAGCAGAGATTTTAATCAGCCCCAGCATTTT
>13|NA|TRBV20-1|TRBJ2-7|NA
CSATPQVGPEQYF
TGCAGTGCTACCCCACAGGTGGGACCCGAGCAGTACTTC
>14|NA|TRBV9|TRBJ2-3|few
CASSVALSTDTQYF
TGTGCCAGCAGCGTAGCGCTTAGCACAGATACGCAGTATTTT
>19|TRBD1|TRBV5-1|TRBJ1-4|NA
CASSLAGGTGTSTNEKLFF
TGCGCCAGCAGCTTGGCCGGCGGGACAGGGACCTCAACTAATGAAAAACTGTTTTTT
>15|NA|TRBV19|TRBJ1-2|NA
CASSLSPQTNYGYTF
TGTGCCAGTAGCCTCTCGCCGCAAACCAACTATGGCTACACCTTC
>14|NA|TRBV6-5|TRBJ1-1|NA
CASSYSGAVTEAFF
TGTGCCAGCAGTTACTCAGGGGCCGTCACTGAAGCTTTCTTT
>11|TRBD1|TRBV20-1|TRBJ1-1|NA
CSARDSPEAFF
TGCAGTGCGAGGGACAGCCCCGAAGCTTTCTTT
>15|TRBD2|TRBV7-3|TRBJ2-2|NA
CASSLALADTGELFF
TGTGCCAGCAGCTTAGCACTAGCGGACACCGGGGAGCTGTTTTTT
>14|TRBD1|TRBV19|TRBJ2-7|NA
CASSTLGTGSEQYF
TGTGCCAGTAGTACTCTGGGGACAGGGTCCGAGCAGTACTTC
>15|NA|TRBV5-1|TRBJ2-7|NA
CASHLGTSFSYEQYF
TGCGCCAGCCACTTGGGGACCTCGTTCTCCTACGAGCAGTACTTC
>15|NA|TRBV15|TRBJ2-4|NA
CATSRDLRQGGIQYF
TGTGCCACCAGCAGAGATTTAAGGCAGGGCGGCATTCAGTACTTC
>15|NA|TRBV11-2|TRBJ2-7|few
CASSTLRDGVGEQYF
TGTGCCAGCAGCACACTCCGGGACGGCGTAGGGGAGCAGTACTTC
>13|NA|TRBV7-6|TRBJ2-5|NA
CASSTTGKETQYF
TGTGCCAGCAGCACCACTGGCAAAGAGACCCAGTACTTC
>16|NA|TRBV15|TRBJ1-5|NA
CATSRNRADSNQPQHF
TGTGCCACCAGCAGGAACAGGGCAGATAGCAATCAGCCCCAGCATTTT
>15|NA|TRBV5-1|TRBJ2-7|few
CASSLTGKDAYEQYF
TGCGCCAGCAGCTTGACAGGGAAGGACGCCTACGAGCAGTACTTC
>14|NA|TRBV6-1|TRBJ2-3|many
CASSAAGLPGAQYF
TGTGCCAGCAGTGCCGCAGGTCTACCTGGGGCGCAGTATTTT
>15|TRBD1|TRBV6-5|TRBJ1-2|NA
CASNEIGTGGYGYTF
TGTGCCAGCAACGAAATCGGGACAGGGGGATATGGCTACACCTTC
>14|NA|TRBV25-1|TRBJ1-5|NA
CASSAYSSNQPQHF
TGTGCCAGCAGTGCTTACAGTAGCAATCAGCCCCAGCATTTT
>14|TRBD1|TRBV28|TRBJ2-7|NA
CASTSLDRDYEQYF
TGTGCCAGCACCTCATTGGACAGGGACTACGAGCAGTACTTC
>13|NA|TRBV4-1|TRBJ2-5|NA
CASSLGPPETQYF
TGCGCCAGCAGCCTGGGGCCACCAGAGACCCAGTACTTC
>17|NA|TRBV11-2|TRBJ1-3|few
CASSLDLYTSVGNTIYF
TGTGCCAGCAGCTTAGATCTGTACACCTCGGTGGGAAACACCATATATTTT
>15|TRBD1|TRBV5-1|TRBJ2-1|NA
CASSLTGGNYNEQFF
TGCGCCAGCAGCTTGACAGGGGGTAACTACAATGAGCAGTTCTTC
>15|NA|TRBV3-1|TRBJ2-3|few
CASSRRTGNTDTQYF
TGTGCCAGCAGCCGACGGACTGGCAACACAGATACGCAGTATTTT
>11|NA|TRBV29-1|TRBJ2-7|few
CSGRGAYEQYF
TGCAGCGGGAGGGGGGCCTACGAGCAGTACTTC
>16|TRBD2|TRBV24-1|TRBJ2-1|NA
CATSDWTSGSKDEQFF
TGTGCCACCAGTGACTGGACTAGCGGGAGTAAAGATGAGCAGTTCTTC
>14|TRBD1|TRBV7-9|TRBJ1-2|NA
CASSQQTGVEGYTF
TGTGCCAGCAGCCAACAAACAGGGGTAGAGGGCTACACCTTC
>14|TRBD2|TRBV5-1|TRBJ2-1|NA
CASSVSGVYNEQFF
TGCGCCAGCAGCGTTAGCGGGGTCTACAATGAGCAGTTCTTC
>15|NA|TRBV24-1|TRBJ2-1|NA
CATSDVSDGYNEQFF
TGTGCCACCAGTGACGTATCGGACGGATACAATGAGCAGTTCTTC
>20|NA|TRBV9|TRBJ2-3|NA
CASSPRFIRGSGGVEATQYF
TGTGCCAGCAGCCCTCGCTTCATCAGGGGGAGCGGGGGCGTGGAGGCTACGCAGTATTTT